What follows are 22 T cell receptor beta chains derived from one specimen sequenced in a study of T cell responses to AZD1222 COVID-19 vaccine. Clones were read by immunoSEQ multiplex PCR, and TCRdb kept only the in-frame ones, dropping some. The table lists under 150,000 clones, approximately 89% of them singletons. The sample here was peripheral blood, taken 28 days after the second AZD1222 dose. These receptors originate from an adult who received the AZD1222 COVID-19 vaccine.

The CDR3 nucleotides read TGTGCCAGCAGGAATCAGGGGGCAGCGAACACTGAAGCTTTCTTT. Translation: CASRNQGAANTEAFF. The V call is TRBV6-5, the J call TRBJ1-1; 8 bases match TRBD1. Germline V CDR1 and CDR2: MNHEY, SVGAGI. This CDR3 region has 15 residues. V gave up 6 bases and J gave up 1 base; unmatched junction bases: 7.

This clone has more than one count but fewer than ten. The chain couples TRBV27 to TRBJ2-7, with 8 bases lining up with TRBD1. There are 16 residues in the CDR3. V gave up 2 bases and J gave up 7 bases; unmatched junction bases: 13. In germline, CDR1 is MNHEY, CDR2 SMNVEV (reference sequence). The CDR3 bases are TGTGCCAGCAGTTTAGGACAGGGTCCGCGCAGATGGGAGCAGTACTTC. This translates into CASSLGQGPRRWEQYF.

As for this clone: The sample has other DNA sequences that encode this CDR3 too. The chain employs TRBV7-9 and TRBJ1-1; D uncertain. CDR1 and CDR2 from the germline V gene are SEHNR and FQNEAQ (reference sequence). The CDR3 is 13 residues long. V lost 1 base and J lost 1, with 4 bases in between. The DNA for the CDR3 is TGTGCCAGCAGCTTAGTTGGGAACACTGAAGCTTTCTTT. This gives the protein CASSLVGNTEAFF.

This CDR3 reads CASSIADQGQGRQPQHF. The CDR3 DNA is TGTGCCAGTAGTATAGCCGATCAGGGACAGGGGAGACAGCCCCAGCATTTT. The chain joins TRBV19 to TRBJ1-5; 10 positions match TRBD1. Losses at the gene ends were 1 base for V and 7 bases for J; bases not matched to a gene: 10. From germline, CDR1 is LNHDA and CDR2 SQIVND (reference sequence). This CDR3 has 17 residues.

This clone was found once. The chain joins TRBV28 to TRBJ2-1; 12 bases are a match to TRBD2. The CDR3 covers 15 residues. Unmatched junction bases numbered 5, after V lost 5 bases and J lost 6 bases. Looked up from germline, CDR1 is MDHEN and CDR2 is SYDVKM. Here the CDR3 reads CASSLTSGGFNEQFF. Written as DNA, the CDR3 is TGTGCCAGCAGTCTAACTAGCGGGGGGTTCAATGAGCAGTTCTTC.

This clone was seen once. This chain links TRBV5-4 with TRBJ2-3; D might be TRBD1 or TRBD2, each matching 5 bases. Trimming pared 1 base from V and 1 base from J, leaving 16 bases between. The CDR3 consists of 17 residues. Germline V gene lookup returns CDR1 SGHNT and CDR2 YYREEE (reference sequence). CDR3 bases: TGTGCCAGCAGCTTGTTGATCGGGGCAGAACGCACAGATACGCAGTATTTT. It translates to CASSLLIGAERTDTQYF.

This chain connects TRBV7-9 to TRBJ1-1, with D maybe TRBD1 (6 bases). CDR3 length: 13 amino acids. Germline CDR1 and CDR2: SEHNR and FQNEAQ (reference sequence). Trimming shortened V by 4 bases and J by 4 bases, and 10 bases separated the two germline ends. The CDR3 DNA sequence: TGTGCCAGCAGCTCGCAGGGGCTCACTGAAGCTTTCTTT. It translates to CASSSQGLTEAFF.

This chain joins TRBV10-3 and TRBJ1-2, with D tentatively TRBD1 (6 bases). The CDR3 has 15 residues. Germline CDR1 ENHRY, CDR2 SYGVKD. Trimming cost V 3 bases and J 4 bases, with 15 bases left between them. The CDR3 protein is CAISDKQGRVYGYTF. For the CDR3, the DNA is TGTGCCATCAGTGACAAACAGGGCCGAGTCTATGGCTACACCTTC.

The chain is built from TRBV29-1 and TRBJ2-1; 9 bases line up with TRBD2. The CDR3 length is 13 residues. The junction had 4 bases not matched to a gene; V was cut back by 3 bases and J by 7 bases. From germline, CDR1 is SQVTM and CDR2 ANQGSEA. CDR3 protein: CSVEAGGLNEQFF. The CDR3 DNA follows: TGCAGCGTTGAGGCGGGGGGGCTGAATGAGCAGTTCTTC.

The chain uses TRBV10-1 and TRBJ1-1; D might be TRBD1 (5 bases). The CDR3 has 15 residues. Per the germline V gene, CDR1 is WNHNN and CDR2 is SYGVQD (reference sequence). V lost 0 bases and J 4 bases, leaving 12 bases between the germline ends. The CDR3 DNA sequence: TGCGCCAGCAGTGAGTCGGGGGTCATGGGCACTGAAGCTTTCTTT. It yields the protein CASSESGVMGTEAFF.

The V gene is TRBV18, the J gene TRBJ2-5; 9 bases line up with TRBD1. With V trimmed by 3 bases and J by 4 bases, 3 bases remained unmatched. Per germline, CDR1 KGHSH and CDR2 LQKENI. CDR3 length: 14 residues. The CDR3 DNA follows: TGTGCCAGCTCACCCCAGGACAGGGGAGAGACCCAGTACTTC. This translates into CASSPQDRGETQYF.

CDR3 amino acids: CASSKTSEPQHF. The CDR3 DNA is TGTGCCAGCAGTAAGACTTCGGAGCCCCAGCATTTT. J is TRBJ1-5 and V is TRBV28, with D unresolved. Trimming left V 5 bases short and J 8 bases short, with 10 bases between. The germline V gene encodes CDR1 MDHEN and CDR2 SYDVKM. The CDR3 covers 12 residues.

CDR3 sequence (DNA): TGTGCCAGCAGTTACAGACAGGGGAACACCGGGGAGCTGTTTTTT. As protein: CASSYRQGNTGELFF. The chain joins TRBV6-5 to TRBJ2-2; TRBD1 agrees at 7 bases. This CDR3 has 15 amino acids. The V segment lost 2 bases and the J segment 1 base; nucleotides outside the gene matches: 1. The germline V gene encodes CDR1 MNHEY and CDR2 SVGAGI.

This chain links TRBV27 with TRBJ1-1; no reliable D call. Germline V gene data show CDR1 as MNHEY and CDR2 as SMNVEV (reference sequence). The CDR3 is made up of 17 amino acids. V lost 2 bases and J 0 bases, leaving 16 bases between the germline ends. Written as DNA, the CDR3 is TGTGCCAGCAGTTTACTGGGGTCCCTGACCCTGAACACTGAAGCTTTCTTT. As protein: CASSLLGSLTLNTEAFF.

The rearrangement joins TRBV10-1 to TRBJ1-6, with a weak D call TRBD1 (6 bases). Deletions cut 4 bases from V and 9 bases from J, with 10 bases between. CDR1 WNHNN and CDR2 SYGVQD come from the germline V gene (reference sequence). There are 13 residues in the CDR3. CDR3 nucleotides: TGCGCCAGCAGTGGGACAGCGGGTTCACCCCTCCACTTT. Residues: CASSGTAGSPLHF.

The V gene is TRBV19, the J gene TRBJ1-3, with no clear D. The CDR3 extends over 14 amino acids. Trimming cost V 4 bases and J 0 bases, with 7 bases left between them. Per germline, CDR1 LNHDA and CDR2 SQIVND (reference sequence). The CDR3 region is CASSTAYSGNTIYF. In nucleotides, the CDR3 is TGTGCCAGTAGTACCGCCTACTCTGGAAACACCATATATTTT. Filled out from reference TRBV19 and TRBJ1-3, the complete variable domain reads DGGITQSPKYLFRKEGQNVTLSCEQNLNHDAMYWYRQDPGQGLRLIYYSQIVNDFQKGDIAEGYSVSREKKESFPLTVTSAQKNPTAFYLCASSTAYSGNTIYFGEGSWLTVV.

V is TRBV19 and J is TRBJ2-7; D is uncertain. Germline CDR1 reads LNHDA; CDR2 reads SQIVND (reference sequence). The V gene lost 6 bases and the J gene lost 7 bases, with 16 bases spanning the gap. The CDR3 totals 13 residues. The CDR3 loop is CASRQRSAQEQYF. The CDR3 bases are TGTGCCAGTAGGCAGCGATCGGCTCAGGAGCAGTACTTC. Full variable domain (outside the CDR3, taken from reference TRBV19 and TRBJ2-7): DGGITQSPKYLFRKEGQNVTLSCEQNLNHDAMYWYRQDPGQGLRLIYYSQIVNDFQKGDIAEGYSVSREKKESFPLTVTSAQKNPTAFYLCASRQRSAQEQYFGPGTRLTVT.

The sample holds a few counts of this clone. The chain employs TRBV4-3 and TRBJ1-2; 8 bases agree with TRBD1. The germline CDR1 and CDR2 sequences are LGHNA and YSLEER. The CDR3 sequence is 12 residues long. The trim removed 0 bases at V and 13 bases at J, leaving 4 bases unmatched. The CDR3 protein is CASSQDGTGGTF. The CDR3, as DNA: TGCGCCAGCAGCCAAGATGGGACAGGCGGCACCTTC.

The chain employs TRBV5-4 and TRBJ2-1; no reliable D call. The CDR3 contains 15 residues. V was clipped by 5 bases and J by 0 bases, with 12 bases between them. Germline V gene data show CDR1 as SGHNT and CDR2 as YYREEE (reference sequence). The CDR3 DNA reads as TGTGCCAGCAGGGGGTGGGGTAGCTCCTACAATGAGCAGTTCTTC. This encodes CASRGWGSSYNEQFF.

The CDR3 region has the DNA TGTGCCAGCAGTGAGGAGGCAGGGCAGTACTTC. Residues: CASSEEAGQYF. This chain uses TRBV25-1 with TRBJ2-7; TRBD2 might be the D (5 bases). Germline CDR1 reads MGHDK; CDR2 reads SYGVNS. The CDR3 has 11 residues. Trimming shortened V by 3 bases and J by 9 bases, and 9 bases separated the two germline ends.

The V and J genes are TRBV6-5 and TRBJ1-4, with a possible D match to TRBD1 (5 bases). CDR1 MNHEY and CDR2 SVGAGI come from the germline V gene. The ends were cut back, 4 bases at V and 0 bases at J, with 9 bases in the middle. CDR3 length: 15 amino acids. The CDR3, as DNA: TGTGCCAGCAGTTGGATGGGGGCAACTAATGAAAAACTGTTTTTT. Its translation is CASSWMGATNEKLFF.

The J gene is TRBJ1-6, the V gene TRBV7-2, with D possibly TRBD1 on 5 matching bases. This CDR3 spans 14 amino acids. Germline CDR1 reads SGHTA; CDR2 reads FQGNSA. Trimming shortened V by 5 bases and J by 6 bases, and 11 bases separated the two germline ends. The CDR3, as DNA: TGTGCCAGCAGCGCAGGGAGGAGTAATTCACCCCTCCACTTT. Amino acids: CASSAGRSNSPLHF.